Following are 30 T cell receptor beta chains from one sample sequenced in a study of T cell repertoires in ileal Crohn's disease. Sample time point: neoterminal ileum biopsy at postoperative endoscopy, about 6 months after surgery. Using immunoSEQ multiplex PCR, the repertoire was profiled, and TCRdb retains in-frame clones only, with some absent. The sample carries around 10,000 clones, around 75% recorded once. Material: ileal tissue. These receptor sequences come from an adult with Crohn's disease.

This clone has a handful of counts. This CDR3 reads CASSSRREQETQYF. For the CDR3, the DNA is TGTGCCAGCAGCTCCCGCAGGGAACAAGAGACCCAGTACTTC. The J gene is TRBJ2-5, the V gene TRBV11-2; the D gene is possibly TRBD1 (5 bases). Germline values: CDR1 SGHAT, CDR2 FQNNGV. This CDR3 has 14 amino acids. Trimming cost V 4 bases and J 2 bases, with 11 bases left between them.

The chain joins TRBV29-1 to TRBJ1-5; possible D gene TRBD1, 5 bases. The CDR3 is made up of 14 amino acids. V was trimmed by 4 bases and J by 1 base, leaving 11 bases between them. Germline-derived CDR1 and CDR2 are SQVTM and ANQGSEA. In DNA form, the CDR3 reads TGCAGCGTTGCGACAGCGGGCAGCAATCAGCCCCAGCATTTT. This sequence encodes CSVATAGSNQPQHF.

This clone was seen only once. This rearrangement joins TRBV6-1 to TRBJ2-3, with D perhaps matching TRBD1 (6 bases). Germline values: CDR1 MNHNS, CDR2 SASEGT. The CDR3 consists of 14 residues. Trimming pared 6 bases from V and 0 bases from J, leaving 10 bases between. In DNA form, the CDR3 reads TGTGCCAGCAGACCGGGACAAAGCACAGATACGCAGTATTTT. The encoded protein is CASRPGQSTDTQYF.

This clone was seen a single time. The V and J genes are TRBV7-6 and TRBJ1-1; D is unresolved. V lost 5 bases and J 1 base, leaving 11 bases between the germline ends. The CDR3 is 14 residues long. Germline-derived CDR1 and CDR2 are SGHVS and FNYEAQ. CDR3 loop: CASSLSARNTEAFF. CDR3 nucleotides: TGTGCCAGCAGCCTGAGCGCACGGAACACTGAAGCTTTCTTT.

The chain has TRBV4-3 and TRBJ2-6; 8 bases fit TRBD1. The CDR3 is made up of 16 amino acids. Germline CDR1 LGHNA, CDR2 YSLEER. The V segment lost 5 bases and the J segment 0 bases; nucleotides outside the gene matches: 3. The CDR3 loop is CASSKDRASGANVLTF. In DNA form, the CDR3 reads TGCGCCAGCAGCAAGGACAGGGCCTCTGGGGCCAACGTCCTGACTTTC.

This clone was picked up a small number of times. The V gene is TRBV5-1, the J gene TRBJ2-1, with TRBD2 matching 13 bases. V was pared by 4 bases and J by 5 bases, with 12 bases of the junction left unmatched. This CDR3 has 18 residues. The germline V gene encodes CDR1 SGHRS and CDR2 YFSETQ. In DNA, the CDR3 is TGCGCCAGCAGCCCCCCCGGACTAGCGGGGGAACGGAACAATGAGCAGTTCTTC. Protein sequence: CASSPPGLAGERNNEQFF.

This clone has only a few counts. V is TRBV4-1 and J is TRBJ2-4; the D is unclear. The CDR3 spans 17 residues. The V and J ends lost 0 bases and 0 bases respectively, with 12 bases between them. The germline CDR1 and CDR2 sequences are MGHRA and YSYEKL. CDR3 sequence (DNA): TGCGCCAGCAGCCAAGAATACACAGCAGTAGCCAAAAACATTCAGTACTTC. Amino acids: CASSQEYTAVAKNIQYF.

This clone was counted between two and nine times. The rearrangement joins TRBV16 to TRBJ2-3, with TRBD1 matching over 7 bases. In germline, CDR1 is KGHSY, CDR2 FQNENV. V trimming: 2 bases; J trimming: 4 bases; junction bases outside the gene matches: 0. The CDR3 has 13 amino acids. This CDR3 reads CASSQQGADTQYF. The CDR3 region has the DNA TGTGCCAGCAGCCAACAGGGGGCAGATACGCAGTATTTT.

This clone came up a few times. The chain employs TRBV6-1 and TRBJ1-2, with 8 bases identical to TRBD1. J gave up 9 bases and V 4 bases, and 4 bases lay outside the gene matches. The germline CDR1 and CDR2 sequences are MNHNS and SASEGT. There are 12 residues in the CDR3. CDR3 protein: CASSGTGKSYTF. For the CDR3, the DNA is TGTGCCAGCAGTGGGACAGGGAAGAGCTACACCTTC.

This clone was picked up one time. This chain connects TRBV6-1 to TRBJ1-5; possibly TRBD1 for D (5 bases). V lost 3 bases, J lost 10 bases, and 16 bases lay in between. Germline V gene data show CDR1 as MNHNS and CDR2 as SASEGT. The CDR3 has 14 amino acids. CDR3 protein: CASSETFGGSPQHF. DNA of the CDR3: TGTGCCAGCAGTGAGACTTTCGGGGGGTCACCCCAGCATTTT.

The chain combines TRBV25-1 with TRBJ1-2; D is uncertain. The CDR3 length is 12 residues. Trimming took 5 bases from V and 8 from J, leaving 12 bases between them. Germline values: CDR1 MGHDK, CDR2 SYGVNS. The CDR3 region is CASSSLGNGYTF. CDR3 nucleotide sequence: TGTGCCAGCAGTTCCCTCGGGAACGGCTACACCTTC.

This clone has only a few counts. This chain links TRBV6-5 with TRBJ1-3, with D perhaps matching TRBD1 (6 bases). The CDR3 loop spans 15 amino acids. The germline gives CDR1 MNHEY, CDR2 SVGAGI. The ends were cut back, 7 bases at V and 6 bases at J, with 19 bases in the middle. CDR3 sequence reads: CASIARDRKENTIYF. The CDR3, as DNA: TGTGCCAGCATAGCCCGCGACAGGAAAGAAAACACCATATATTTT.

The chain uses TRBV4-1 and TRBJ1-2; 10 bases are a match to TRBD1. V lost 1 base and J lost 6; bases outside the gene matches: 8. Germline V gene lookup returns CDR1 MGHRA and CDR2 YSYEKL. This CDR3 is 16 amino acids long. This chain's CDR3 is CASSQAVSTGGDGYTF. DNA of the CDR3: TGCGCCAGCAGCCAAGCCGTATCGACAGGGGGCGATGGCTACACCTTC.

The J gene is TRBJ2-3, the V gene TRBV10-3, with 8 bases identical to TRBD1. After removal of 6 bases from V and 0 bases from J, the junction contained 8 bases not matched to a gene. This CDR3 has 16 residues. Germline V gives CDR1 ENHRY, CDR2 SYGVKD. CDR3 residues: CAIRGQGVPSTDTQYF. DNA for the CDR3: TGTGCCATCAGAGGACAGGGCGTTCCTAGCACAGATACGCAGTATTTT.

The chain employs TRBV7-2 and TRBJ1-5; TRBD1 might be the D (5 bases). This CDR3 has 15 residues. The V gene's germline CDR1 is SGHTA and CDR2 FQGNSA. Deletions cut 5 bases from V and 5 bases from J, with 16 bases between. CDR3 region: CASSRAGTGYQPQHF. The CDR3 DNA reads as TGTGCCAGCAGCCGAGCGGGGACGGGATATCAGCCCCAGCATTTT.

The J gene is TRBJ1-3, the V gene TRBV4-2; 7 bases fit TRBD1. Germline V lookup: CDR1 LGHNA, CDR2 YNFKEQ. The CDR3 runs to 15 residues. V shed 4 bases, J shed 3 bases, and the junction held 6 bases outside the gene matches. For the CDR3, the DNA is TGTGCCAGCAGCCTCCAGGGGGACATTGGAAACACCATATATTTT. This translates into CASSLQGDIGNTIYF.

The chain's CDR3 is CASSIEYRLVGGYTF. Here the CDR3 DNA reads TGTGCCAGTAGTATAGAGTACAGGCTAGTAGGTGGCTACACCTTC. This rearrangement joins TRBV19 to TRBJ1-2; TRBD1 is a possible D gene (5 bases). With 0 bases removed from V and 7 bases from J, the gap between germline ends came to 15 bases. Germline V gene sequence: CDR1 LNHDA, CDR2 SQIVND (reference sequence). This CDR3 region has 15 residues.

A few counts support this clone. This chain's CDR3 is CASSPRAGRGMANTEAFF. The CDR3, as DNA: TGCGCCAGCAGCCCACGCGCGGGCAGGGGGATGGCGAACACTGAAGCTTTCTTT. The V gene is TRBV5-1, the J gene TRBJ1-1, with 7 bases that match TRBD1. The length of the CDR3 is 18 residues. The germline V gene has CDR1 SGHRS and CDR2 YFSETQ. V shed 4 bases and J 1 base; nucleotides not matched to a gene: 16.

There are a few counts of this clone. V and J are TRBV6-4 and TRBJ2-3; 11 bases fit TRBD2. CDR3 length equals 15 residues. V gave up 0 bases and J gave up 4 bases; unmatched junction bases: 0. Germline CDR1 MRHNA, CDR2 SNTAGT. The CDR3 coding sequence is TGTGCCAGCAGTGACTCTAGCGGGGGGGCAGATACGCAGTATTTT. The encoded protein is CASSDSSGGADTQYF.

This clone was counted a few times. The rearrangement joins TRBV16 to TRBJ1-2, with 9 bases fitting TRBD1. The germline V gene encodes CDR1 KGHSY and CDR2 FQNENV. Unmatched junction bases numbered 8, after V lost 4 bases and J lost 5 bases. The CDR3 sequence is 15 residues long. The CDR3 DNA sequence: TGTGCCAGCAGCCTACAACGAGACAGGGGGTATGGCTACACCTTC. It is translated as CASSLQRDRGYGYTF.

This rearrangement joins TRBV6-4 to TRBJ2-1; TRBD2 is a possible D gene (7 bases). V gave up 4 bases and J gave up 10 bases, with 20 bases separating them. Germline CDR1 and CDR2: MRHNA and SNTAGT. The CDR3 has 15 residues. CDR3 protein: CASSADLGGAREQFF. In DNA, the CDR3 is TGTGCCAGCAGTGCCGATCTGGGGGGGGCCAGAGAGCAGTTCTTC.

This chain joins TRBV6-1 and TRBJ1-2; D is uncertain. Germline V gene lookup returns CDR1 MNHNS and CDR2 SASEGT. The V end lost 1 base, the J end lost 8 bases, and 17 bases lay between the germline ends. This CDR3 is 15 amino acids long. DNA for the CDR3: TGTGCCAGCAGTGAAGTCTTAAGGAGGCCCGGGGGCTACACCTTC. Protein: CASSEVLRRPGGYTF.

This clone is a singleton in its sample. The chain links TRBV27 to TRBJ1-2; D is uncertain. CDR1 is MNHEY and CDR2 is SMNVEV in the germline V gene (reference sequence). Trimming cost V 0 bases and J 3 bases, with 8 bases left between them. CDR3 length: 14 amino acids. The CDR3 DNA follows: TGTGCCAGCAGTTTATCGAGGAGGGACTATGGCTACACCTTC. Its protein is CASSLSRRDYGYTF.

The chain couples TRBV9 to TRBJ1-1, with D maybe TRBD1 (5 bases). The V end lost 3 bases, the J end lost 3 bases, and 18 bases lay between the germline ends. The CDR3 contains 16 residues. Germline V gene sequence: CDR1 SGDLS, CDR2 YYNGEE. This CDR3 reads CASSAPLHGGDTEAFF. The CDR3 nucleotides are TGTGCCAGCAGCGCGCCCCTACATGGGGGGGACACTGAAGCTTTCTTT.

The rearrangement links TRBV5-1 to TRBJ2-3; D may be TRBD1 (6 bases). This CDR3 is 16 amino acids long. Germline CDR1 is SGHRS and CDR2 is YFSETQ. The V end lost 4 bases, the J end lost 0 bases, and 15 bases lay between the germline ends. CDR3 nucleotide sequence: TGCGCCAGCAGCACGGGGACAACCGTAAGCACAGATACGCAGTATTTT. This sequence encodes CASSTGTTVSTDTQYF.

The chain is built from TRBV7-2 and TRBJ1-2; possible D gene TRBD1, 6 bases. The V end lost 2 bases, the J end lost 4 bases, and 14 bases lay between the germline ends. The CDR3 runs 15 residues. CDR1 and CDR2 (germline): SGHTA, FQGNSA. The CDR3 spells CASSLFQDRLYGYTF. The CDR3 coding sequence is TGTGCCAGCAGCTTATTCCAAGACAGGCTCTATGGCTACACCTTC.

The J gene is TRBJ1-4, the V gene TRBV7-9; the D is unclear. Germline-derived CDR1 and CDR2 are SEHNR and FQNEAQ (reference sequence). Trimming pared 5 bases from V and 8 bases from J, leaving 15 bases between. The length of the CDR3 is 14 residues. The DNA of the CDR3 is TGTGCCAGCAGCCCGGATAGCTATTGGGAAAAACTGTTTTTT. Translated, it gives CASSPDSYWEKLFF.

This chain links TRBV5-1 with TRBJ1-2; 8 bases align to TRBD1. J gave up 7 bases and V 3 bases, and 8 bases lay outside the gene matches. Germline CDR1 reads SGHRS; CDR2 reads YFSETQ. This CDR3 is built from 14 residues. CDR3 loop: CASSSSGQGSGYTF. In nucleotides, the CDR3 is TGCGCCAGCAGCTCATCTGGACAGGGAAGTGGCTACACCTTC.

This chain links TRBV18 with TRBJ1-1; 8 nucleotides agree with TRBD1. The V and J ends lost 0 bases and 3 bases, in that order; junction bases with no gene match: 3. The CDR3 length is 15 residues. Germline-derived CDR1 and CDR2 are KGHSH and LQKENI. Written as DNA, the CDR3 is TGTGCCAGCTCACCACCGAACAGGGGGGACACTGAAGCTTTCTTT. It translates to CASSPPNRGDTEAFF.

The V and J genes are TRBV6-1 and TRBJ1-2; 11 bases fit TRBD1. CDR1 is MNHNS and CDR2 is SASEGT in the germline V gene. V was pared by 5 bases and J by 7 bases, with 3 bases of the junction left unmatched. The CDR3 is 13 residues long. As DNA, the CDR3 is TGTGCCAGCAGTTTCGGGACAGGGGGTGGCTACACCTTC. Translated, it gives CASSFGTGGGYTF.